This T cell receptor (beta chain) was sequenced in a study of blood T cell repertoires in COVID-19. Study-level background: Sample material is recorded as cDNA or gDNA derived from T cells, B-cell-depleted T cells, or PBMCs.

This CDR3 region has 16 residues. The V and J ends lost 0 bases and 4 bases, in that order; junction bases with no gene match: 4. CDR1 is LNHDA, CDR2 SQIVND, per germline (reference sequence). Clones were read by immunoSEQ multiplex PCR, and TCRdb kept only the in-frame ones, dropping some. Altogether approximately 100,000 clones are present, 91% being singletons, with the ten largest covering about 18%. The chain uses TRBV19 and TRBJ2-3; TRBD2 matches 10 bases. Sequencing was carried out using peripheral blood. The clonotype was recovered from a man in his fifties with acute or convalescent COVID-19. CDR3 in amino acids: CASSIDQLAGADTQYF. The CDR3 bases are TGTGCCAGTAGTATAGATCAGCTAGCGGGGGCAGATACGCAGTATTTT.